The 26 T cell receptor beta chains below come from one sample, sequenced in a study of shared clonotypes between healthy human individuals. Positive CCR7 selection of CD45RO-negative cells yielded the naive CD8 cells, and terminally differentiated effector memory CD45RA+ cells were excluded. The data were produced by immunoSEQ multiplex PCR, yet TCRdb's version contains in-frame clones alone and is incomplete. The sample consists of around 610,000 clones, 95% to 97% of them appearing once. Input material: naive CD8+ T cells sorted from blood. The receptors were gathered from a woman aged 30 to 39 in good health.

The chain carries TRBV7-9 and TRBJ1-3, with D hard to call. The CDR3 is 14 residues long. Per germline, CDR1 SEHNR and CDR2 FQNEAQ (reference sequence). V lost 8 bases and J 3 bases, leaving 14 bases between the germline ends. DNA of the CDR3: TGTGCCAGCGCCCCCCCCCAAGGTGGAAACACCATATATTTT. This gives the protein CASAPPQGGNTIYF. Complete variable domain (other parts from reference TRBV7-9 and TRBJ1-3): DTGVSQNPRHKITKRGQNVTFRCDPISEHNRLYWYRQTLGQGPEFLTYFQNEAQLEKSRLLSDRFSAERPKGSFSTLEIQRTEQGDSAMYLCASAPPQGGNTIYFGEGSWLTVV.

This rearrangement joins TRBV19 to TRBJ1-2; D uncertain. This CDR3 has 12 amino acids. V lost 7 bases, J lost 4 bases, and 10 bases lay in between. CDR1 and CDR2 from the germline V gene are LNHDA and SQIVND (reference sequence). The CDR3 sequence is CASTLGSYGYTF. Here the CDR3 DNA reads TGTGCCAGTACCCTGGGGAGCTATGGCTACACCTTC.

The chain has TRBV5-1 and TRBJ2-5, with no clear D. V shed 1 base and J shed 7 bases, with 14 bases lying between them. Per the germline V gene, CDR1 is SGHRS and CDR2 is YFSETQ. CDR3 length: 14 residues. In DNA, the CDR3 is TGCGCCAGCAGCTTGCCGACCCACCCTGGGACCCAGTACTTC. Translating gives CASSLPTHPGTQYF. The full variable domain, rest sourced from reference TRBV5-1 and TRBJ2-5, is KAGVTQTPRYLIKTRGQQVTLSCSPISGHRSVSWYQQTPGQGLQFLFEYFSETQRNKGNFPGRFSGRQFSNSRSEMNVSTLELGDSALYLCASSLPTHPGTQYFGPGTRLLVL.

The J gene is TRBJ2-5, the V gene TRBV19; D is ambiguous. The ends were cut back, 1 base at V and 1 base at J, with 7 bases in the middle. The germline CDR1 and CDR2 sequences are LNHDA and SQIVND (reference sequence). The CDR3 extends over 14 amino acids. Written as DNA, the CDR3 is TGTGCCAGTAGTATAGTGGTGACCCAAGAGACCCAGTACTTC. Its translation is CASSIVVTQETQYF.

The chain couples TRBV7-3 to TRBJ2-1, with 9 bases lining up with TRBD2. V was pared by 6 bases and J by 9 bases, with 12 bases of the junction left unmatched. CDR1 is SGHTA, CDR2 FQGTGA, per germline. The CDR3 loop spans 15 amino acids. The CDR3 DNA is TGTGCCAGCAGAAGGCGGCGGGAGGGCCGTGGTGAGCAGTTCTTC. This translates into CASRRRREGRGEQFF.

The chain combines TRBV15 with TRBJ1-1; perhaps TRBD1 as D (6 bases). The V gene lost 6 bases and the J gene lost 1 base, with 9 bases spanning the gap. The germline CDR1 and CDR2 sequences are LNHNV and YYDKDF (reference sequence). The CDR3 runs to 13 residues. The CDR3 loop reads CATSSTGNTEAFF. CDR3 nucleotide sequence: TGTGCCACCAGTTCGACAGGGAACACTGAAGCTTTCTTT.

The chain is built from TRBV6-5 and TRBJ2-7; D not certain. V was cut by 2 bases and J by 1 base, with 15 bases left in between. The CDR3 is made up of 16 amino acids. Germline loops: CDR1 MNHEY, CDR2 SVGAGI. CDR3 sequence (DNA): TGTGCCAGCAGTTACCGGGCTGCGACACTTTCCTACGAGCAGTACTTC. This encodes CASSYRAATLSYEQYF.

The chain links TRBV28 to TRBJ1-5; D call uncertain. The V gene's germline CDR1 is MDHEN and CDR2 SYDVKM. Trimming took 2 bases from V and 0 from J, leaving 5 bases between them. This CDR3 spans 14 amino acids. In DNA form, the CDR3 reads TGTGCCAGCAGTTTAAGGAATAGCAATCAGCCCCAGCATTTT. It is translated as CASSLRNSNQPQHF.

The chain joins TRBV12-5 to TRBJ2-1, with TRBD2 identical over 7 bases. The CDR3 is 15 amino acids. Germline lookup yields CDR1 LGHNT and CDR2 FRNRAP. V dropped 2 bases and J dropped 6; count of bases not matched to a gene: 7. The CDR3 DNA sequence: TGTGCTAGTGGTTTGACTCAGACTAGCACCAATGAGCAGTTCTTC. Its translation is CASGLTQTSTNEQFF.

V is TRBV28 and J is TRBJ1-2; TRBD1 matches 12 bases. J lost 8 bases, V lost 7 bases, and 8 bases had no gene match. The CDR3 spans 14 residues. Germline loops: CDR1 MDHEN, CDR2 SYDVKM. The CDR3 here is CASIMGQGARGYTF. CDR3 bases: TGTGCCAGCATCATGGGACAGGGGGCGCGGGGCTACACCTTC.

V gene TRBV29-1 combines with J gene TRBJ2-1; 8 nucleotides align to TRBD2. J gave up 4 bases and V 3 bases, and 5 bases lay outside the gene matches. The CDR3 spans 14 residues. CDR1 is SQVTM, CDR2 ANQGSEA, per germline. CDR3: CSVEGVAGYNEQFF. CDR3 coding DNA: TGCAGCGTTGAGGGGGTAGCGGGATACAATGAGCAGTTCTTC.

V gene TRBV5-4 combines with J gene TRBJ2-1; D call uncertain. Trimming removed 0 bases at V and 6 bases at J, with 4 bases between. The CDR3 covers 12 residues. Germline V gene lookup returns CDR1 SGHNT and CDR2 YYREEE (reference sequence). DNA for the CDR3: TGTGCCAGCAGCTTGGGAAGCAATGAGCAGTTCTTC. Translated, it gives CASSLGSNEQFF.

V is TRBV27 and J is TRBJ1-2, with D tentatively TRBD1 (6 bases). Germline V gene data show CDR1 as MNHEY and CDR2 as SMNVEV (reference sequence). Between the trimmed V and J ends, which lost 5 bases and 4 bases, there was a span of 23 bases. The CDR3 length is 17 residues. The CDR3 DNA follows: TGTGCCAGCAGTCCATCCCCGGACAGAGAAGTATTCTATGGCTACACCTTC. Translated, it gives CASSPSPDREVFYGYTF.

The rearrangement joins TRBV7-9 to TRBJ2-2, with 10 positions matching TRBD2. After removal of 3 bases from V and 4 bases from J, the junction contained 2 bases not matched to a gene. The CDR3 spans 15 residues. Per the germline V gene, CDR1 is SEHNR and CDR2 is FQNEAQ (reference sequence). CDR3 nucleotides: TGTGCCAGCAGCTTTTCTAGCGGGAGCACCGGGGAGCTGTTTTTT. Protein sequence: CASSFSSGSTGELFF.

This clone was recorded only once. The rearrangement links TRBV28 to TRBJ2-7, with 9 bases that match TRBD1. This CDR3 has 14 amino acids. Germline V gene lookup returns CDR1 MDHEN and CDR2 SYDVKM. V gave up 8 bases and J gave up 4 bases; unmatched junction bases: 9. CDR3 protein: CASRSRDRDYEQYF. In DNA form, the CDR3 reads TGTGCCAGCCGCTCCCGGGACAGGGATTACGAGCAGTACTTC.

The V gene is TRBV5-6, the J gene TRBJ2-7, with D tentatively TRBD1 (7 bases). V lost 4 bases and J lost 12, with 23 bases in between. CDR3 length: 14 residues. CDR1 SGHDT and CDR2 YYEEEE come from the germline V gene. The CDR3 is CASSDELSRGVWYF. CDR3 bases: TGTGCCAGCAGCGACGAACTCAGCAGGGGGGTTTGGTACTTC.

The chain carries TRBV7-9 and TRBJ2-1; D is unresolved. CDR1 and CDR2 (germline): SEHNR, FQNEAQ (reference sequence). The germline V and J ends were trimmed by 1 base and 8 bases, with 6 bases remaining between them. CDR3 length: 12 amino acids. In DNA form, the CDR3 reads TGTGCCAGCAGCTTAGGCGGCTATGAGCAGTTCTTC. Translation: CASSLGGYEQFF.

This rearrangement joins TRBV5-5 to TRBJ1-4; possible D gene TRBD1, 5 bases. The CDR3 runs 16 residues. V was shortened by 4 bases and J by 6 bases, with 19 bases between the two germline ends. Germline CDR1 and CDR2: SGHKS and YYEKEE (reference sequence). The CDR3 DNA sequence: TGTGCCAGCAGCCGCGCGTCCAGGGCTTCTGATGAAAAACTGTTTTTT. As protein: CASSRASRASDEKLFF.

The chain links TRBV27 to TRBJ1-1; 9 bases line up with TRBD1. Losses at the gene ends were 6 bases for V and 7 bases for J; bases not matched to a gene: 9. The CDR3 sequence is 14 residues long. CDR1 is MNHEY, CDR2 SMNVEV, per germline (reference sequence). CDR3 DNA: TGTGCCAGCAGCTTTACAGGGGGCTGGGTTGAAGCTTTCTTT. Encoded protein: CASSFTGGWVEAFF.

This clone occurred once. J is TRBJ2-7 and V is TRBV7-9; 11 bases are shared with TRBD2. V gave up 5 bases and J gave up 4 bases; unmatched junction bases: 13. The CDR3 consists of 17 residues. Germline assignment: CDR1 SEHNR and CDR2 FQNEAQ (reference sequence). The CDR3 loop is CASSIGGTSGNLYEQYF. DNA for the CDR3: TGTGCCAGCAGCATAGGGGGGACTAGCGGAAACCTTTACGAGCAGTACTTC.

Turning to this clone: At the DNA level, this CDR3 is encoded by other sequences in the same sample as well. The chain recombines TRBV27 with TRBJ1-5; D remains ambiguous. The CDR3 runs 13 residues. V was cut by 2 bases and J by 6 bases, with 8 bases left in between. Germline-derived CDR1 and CDR2 are MNHEY and SMNVEV (reference sequence). The CDR3 DNA follows: TGTGCCAGCAGTTTAGGCGGTGGTCAGCCCCAGCATTTT. It encodes CASSLGGGQPQHF.

CDR3 DNA: TGTGCCAGCAGTTACGTACAGGTAGAGACCCAGTACTTC. This codes for CASSYVQVETQYF. J is TRBJ2-5 and V is TRBV6-6; weak D call: TRBD1 (5 bases). Trimming took 2 bases from V and 4 from J, leaving 8 bases between them. There are 13 residues in the CDR3. The V gene's germline CDR1 is MNHNY and CDR2 SVGAGI (reference sequence).

The rearrangement joins TRBV28 to TRBJ1-2; TRBD1 is a possible D gene (5 bases). Deletions cut 6 bases from V and 8 bases from J, with 13 bases between. Germline CDR1 is MDHEN and CDR2 is SYDVKM. The CDR3 spans 12 residues. The CDR3 protein is CASSPGGEGYTF. The CDR3 nucleotides are TGTGCCAGCAGCCCCGGAGGGGAAGGCTACACCTTC.

The V gene is TRBV2, the J gene TRBJ2-1; 9 nucleotides line up with TRBD1. The trim removed 6 bases at V and 3 bases at J, leaving 6 bases unmatched. CDR1 SNHLY and CDR2 FYNNEI come from the germline V gene. The CDR3 runs to 15 residues. The CDR3 DNA follows: TGTGCCAGCAGGGCACAGGGGGCTCTCTACAATGAGCAGTTCTTC. This sequence encodes CASRAQGALYNEQFF.

V gene TRBV5-8 combines with J gene TRBJ1-3; the match to TRBD1 covers 9 bases. The J segment lost 0 bases and the V segment lost 0 bases, leaving 4 bases of the junction unmatched. The germline gives CDR1 SGHTS, CDR2 YDEGEE. The CDR3 runs 17 residues. The CDR3 is CASSLVDRGFSGNTIYF. Written as DNA, the CDR3 is TGTGCCAGCAGCTTGGTGGACAGGGGATTCTCTGGAAACACCATATATTTT.

The chain has TRBV2 and TRBJ1-2, with 9 bases aligning to TRBD1. The CDR3 is made up of 19 amino acids. From germline, CDR1 is SNHLY and CDR2 FYNNEI. The junction had 20 bases not matched to a gene; V was cut back by 3 bases and J by 6 bases. The CDR3 spells CASSDFGGTGISFEDGYTF. The CDR3 DNA follows: TGTGCCAGCAGTGACTTTGGTGGGACAGGGATTTCCTTCGAGGATGGCTACACCTTC.